A single sample is the source of the 21 T cell receptor beta chains below, sequenced in a study of CD4 T cells in relation to SARS-CoV-2 and coronaviruses. Generated by immunoSEQ multiplex PCR, the TCRdb table keeps only in-frame clones and is missing some. The sample carries approximately 38,000 clones, roughly 88% recorded once. Sequencing used memory CD4+ T cells from PBMCs. All receptors derive from an adult with COVID-19.

This clone was detected once. The chain has TRBV29-1 and TRBJ1-1; no clear D. The V gene's germline CDR1 is SQVTM and CDR2 ANQGSEA. The CDR3 has 12 amino acids. Trimming took 8 bases from V and 2 from J, leaving 12 bases between them. Written as DNA, the CDR3 is TGCAGCACCTCTTCCGGTAACACTGAAGCTTTCTTT. Translated: CSTSSGNTEAFF.

The chain couples TRBV11-3 to TRBJ1-4; no reliable D call. Germline V gives CDR1 SGHNT, CDR2 YENEEA. The CDR3 spans 18 residues. V lost 1 base and J 7 bases, leaving 22 bases between the germline ends. This chain's CDR3 is CASSLGLASPGLREKLFF. The DNA for the CDR3 is TGTGCCAGCAGCTTAGGTTTGGCGTCCCCAGGTCTTCGTGAAAAACTGTTTTTT.

This clone has just one count. This rearrangement joins TRBV28 to TRBJ1-1, with TRBD1 matching 8 bases. The CDR3 length is 14 residues. CDR1 MDHEN and CDR2 SYDVKM come from the germline V gene. V lost 7 bases and J lost 4; bases outside the gene matches: 8. CDR3 in amino acids: CASTQGGSGTEAFF. The DNA for the CDR3 is TGTGCCAGCACACAGGGGGGGAGTGGCACTGAAGCTTTCTTT.

The chain joins TRBV21-1 to TRBJ2-1; the table's D call of TRBD2 was not tested on the DNA. TRBV21-1 is an annotated pseudogene. The CDR3 consists of 15 residues. The CDR3 reads CARLTGSGSGNEQFF. CDR3 in DNA: TGTGCCAGGTTAACCGGGAGCGGTTCAGGTAATGAGCAGTTCTTC.

The chain joins TRBV7-9 to TRBJ2-3; TRBD1 matches at 8 bases. Losses at the gene ends were 8 bases for V and 4 bases for J; bases not matched to a gene: 8. This CDR3 is 14 amino acids long. The germline V gene has CDR1 SEHNR and CDR2 FQNEAQ (reference sequence). The CDR3 sequence: CASGQAGGADTQYF. The CDR3 bases are TGTGCCAGCGGACAGGCAGGGGGCGCAGATACGCAGTATTTT.

The genes are TRBV9 and TRBJ2-6; 11 nucleotides line up with TRBD1. The CDR3 is made up of 18 amino acids. The ends lost 4 bases at V and 2 bases at J; junction bases unmatched: 8. CDR1 is SGDLS and CDR2 is YYNGEE in the germline V gene. The CDR3 DNA is TGTGCCAGCAGCTCCAGTGGACAGGGGGCGACTGGGGCCAACGTCCTGACTTTC. This codes for CASSSSGQGATGANVLTF.

The genes are TRBV9 and TRBJ1-6; D gene unclear. There are 13 residues in the CDR3. V gave up 4 bases and J gave up 12 bases, with 14 bases separating them. The V gene's germline CDR1 is SGDLS and CDR2 YYNGEE. CDR3 residues: CASSPSGGEPLHF. The CDR3 DNA follows: TGTGCCAGCAGCCCCTCGGGCGGCGAACCCCTCCACTTT.

The V and J genes are TRBV27 and TRBJ1-4, with D uncertain. The CDR3 contains 12 residues. Trimming pared 3 bases from V and 8 bases from J, leaving 7 bases between. Germline assignment: CDR1 MNHEY and CDR2 SMNVEV (reference sequence). The CDR3 DNA is TGTGCCAGCAGTTTTAATGGAGAAAAACTGTTTTTT. Encoded protein: CASSFNGEKLFF.

This chain joins TRBV7-8 and TRBJ2-5; possible D gene TRBD2, 7 bases. Germline-derived CDR1 and CDR2 are SGHVS and FQNEAQ. The V gene lost 6 bases and the J gene lost 0 bases, with 11 bases spanning the gap. This CDR3 contains 14 residues. This chain's CDR3 is CASRQGLHQETQYF. In DNA, the CDR3 is TGTGCCAGCAGACAGGGACTACACCAAGAGACCCAGTACTTC.

This chain links TRBV28 with TRBJ1-5; no reliable D call. Trimming removed 2 bases from V and 4 bases from J, with 12 bases in between. Germline values: CDR1 MDHEN, CDR2 SYDVKM. The CDR3 has 15 amino acids. CDR3 coding DNA: TGTGCCAGCAGTTTAACAGCATTTAGGAATCAGCCCCAGCATTTT. As protein: CASSLTAFRNQPQHF.

This clone turned up a few times. The V call is TRBV2, the J call TRBJ2-2; TRBD1 might be the D (5 bases). The length of the CDR3 is 14 residues. Germline V lookup: CDR1 SNHLY, CDR2 FYNNEI. The V end was cut by 8 bases, the J end by 7 bases, with 17 bases between. CDR3 residues: CASSGRARDGELFF. CDR3 DNA sequence: TGTGCCAGCTCGGGCAGGGCCCGAGACGGGGAGCTGTTTTTT.

V usage is TRBV5-6 and J usage is TRBJ1-2, with a possible D match to TRBD1 (5 bases). V shed 0 bases and J shed 4 bases, with 13 bases lying between them. CDR1 SGHDT and CDR2 YYEEEE come from the germline V gene. CDR3 length: 15 amino acids. The CDR3 nucleotides read TGTGCCAGCAGCTTGGCCGGGTCAGGGTCCTATGGCTACACCTTC. Translating it yields CASSLAGSGSYGYTF.

The chain has TRBV27 and TRBJ2-2; D possibly corresponds to TRBD2 (5 bases). Germline values: CDR1 MNHEY, CDR2 SMNVEV (reference sequence). The CDR3 has 15 residues. V lost 7 bases and J 1 base, leaving 13 bases between the germline ends. In DNA, the CDR3 is TGTGCCAGCATGCCCCCGGGAAAGAACACCGGGGAGCTGTTTTTT. This sequence encodes CASMPPGKNTGELFF.

This clone came up a few times. This sequence joins TRBV4-2 and TRBJ1-1; D ambiguous. V lost 0 bases to trimming and J lost 0 bases, with 8 bases between them. The germline gives CDR1 LGHNA, CDR2 YNFKEQ. The CDR3 is 15 residues long. CDR3 sequence reads: CASSQDGQMNTEAFF. DNA for the CDR3: TGTGCCAGCAGCCAAGACGGGCAAATGAACACTGAAGCTTTCTTT.

This rearrangement joins TRBV7-2 to TRBJ1-2, with D possibly TRBD1 on 6 matching bases. Deletions cut 1 base from V and 4 bases from J, with 10 bases between. Germline V gene lookup returns CDR1 SGHTA and CDR2 FQGNSA. CDR3 length: 14 residues. CDR3 protein: CASSLDPGAYGYTF. CDR3 sequence (DNA): TGTGCCAGCAGCTTAGATCCAGGGGCCTATGGCTACACCTTC. Complete variable domain (other parts from reference TRBV7-2 and TRBJ1-2): GAGVSQSPSNKVTEKGKDVELRCDPISGHTALYWYRQSLGQGLEFLIYFQGNSAPDKSGLPSDRFSAERTGGSVSTLTIQRTQQEDSAVYLCASSLDPGAYGYTFGSGTRLTVV.

The V call is TRBV2, the J call TRBJ2-5; no clear D gene. Looked up from germline, CDR1 is SNHLY and CDR2 is FYNNEI. Trimming took off 8 bases at V and 1 base at J, with 17 bases between the two ends. The CDR3 is 15 residues long. The CDR3 is CASASSLPVQETQYF. As DNA, the CDR3 is TGTGCCAGCGCATCGTCCCTACCCGTCCAAGAGACCCAGTACTTC.

The V and J genes are TRBV3-1 (or the pseudogene TRBV3-2) and TRBJ2-3; D perhaps matches TRBD2 (7 bases). Trimming pared 4 bases from V and 2 bases from J, leaving 22 bases between. Per the germline V gene, CDR1 is LGHDT and CDR2 is YNNKEL (reference sequence). This CDR3 is 18 amino acids long. CDR3 nucleotide sequence: TGTGCCAGCAGCCTGACCTGGGGGGGGGCAGGGAACACAGATACGCAGTATTTT. Its protein product is CASSLTWGGAGNTDTQYF.

This sequence joins TRBV29-1 and TRBJ1-2; D gene unclear. This CDR3 spans 12 amino acids. V lost 5 bases and J 7 bases, leaving 14 bases between the germline ends. Germline CDR1 reads SQVTM; CDR2 reads ANQGSEA. The CDR3 protein is CSVLAGVSGYTF. As DNA, the CDR3 is TGCAGCGTTCTGGCTGGAGTCTCTGGCTACACCTTC. Filled out from reference TRBV29-1 and TRBJ1-2, the complete variable domain reads SAVISQKPSRDICQRGTSLTIQCQVDSQVTMMFWYRQQPGQSLTLIATANQGSEATYESGFVIDKFPISRPNLTFSTLTVSNMSPEDSSIYLCSVLAGVSGYTFGSGTRLTVV.

CDR3 in DNA: TGTGCCAGCAGCCGACGGACGGACTCCTACGAGCAGTACTTC. As protein: CASSRRTDSYEQYF. V usage is TRBV3-1 (or the pseudogene TRBV3-2) and J usage is TRBJ2-7, with D hard to call. The CDR3 has 14 amino acids. Germline V CDR1 and CDR2: LGHDT, YNNKEL (reference sequence). Trimming cost V 4 bases and J 0 bases, with 10 bases left between them.

This chain links TRBV10-3 with TRBJ1-2; perhaps TRBD1 as D (6 bases). The CDR3 consists of 16 residues. Germline loops: CDR1 ENHRY, CDR2 SYGVKD. The V end was cut by 3 bases, the J end by 3 bases, with 17 bases between. The CDR3 DNA is TGTGCCATCAGTGAACAGGGTGGAGTAAGAGACTATGGCTACACCTTC. Translating it yields CAISEQGGVRDYGYTF.

This sequence joins TRBV19 and TRBJ1-4; D is undetermined. CDR1 is LNHDA and CDR2 is SQIVND in the germline V gene (reference sequence). The V end lost 4 bases, the J end lost 3 bases, and 18 bases lay between the germline ends. The CDR3 loop spans 17 amino acids. The CDR3, as DNA: TGTGCCAGTAGTACCAATTCAGGACGGACTCCTAATGAAAAACTGTTTTTT. Residues: CASSTNSGRTPNEKLFF.